This T cell receptor (beta chain) was identified in a study of early T cells in non-severe SARS-CoV-2 infection. Study background: From unsorted whole blood, bulk RNA was sequenced, and the chains remained unpaired.

Study-wide results and limits: The matching step, a VDJdb search, favored anti-spike CD8 responses and missed private and CD4 specificities.

Notes on this clonotype: Antigen: not known. A read error is possible here, since a much larger clone lies one base away.

The CDR3 is 15 amino acids. CDR1 DFQATT and CDR2 SNEGSKA come from the germline V gene (reference sequence). Individual cDNA molecules received unique molecular identifiers. One entry per CDR3 protein results from TCRdb running MiXCR on the 5' RACE reads. The sample lists over 30,000 distinct CDR3 sequences, 5% to 5.5% occurring once. This TCR derives from an adult who was a healthcare worker with PCR-confirmed SARS-CoV-2 infection or an uninfected control (not recorded which). J is TRBJ2-2 and V is TRBV20-1; a weak D match, TRBD2 (5 bases). Sequenced here: whole blood, sampled at baseline. The CDR3: CSASSLLTNTGELIF. DNA for the CDR3: TGCAGTGCTAGTTCTCTCTTAACGAACACCGGGGAGCTGATTTTT.